A selection of T cell receptor beta chains follows, all from one sample in a study of T-cell reconstitution after alpha-beta-depleted transplantation in children. MiXCR, run by TCRdb on the PCR reads, gives a single entry per CDR3 protein. This sample has approximately 500,000 distinct CDR3 sequences; 27% occur once, and the top ten carry less than 40%. Source: PBMCs, taken before TCRalphabeta/CD19-depleted stem cell transplant. The receptors were gathered from a boy under three years old with Wiskott-Aldrich syndrome, due to receive a stem cell transplant. Each CDR3 is given with its conserved first and last residue. D genes are given only for firm matches. For some rows the clone size is stated as once, few or many, or as a class when expanded; others skip it.

size,J,V,D,DNA,CDR3
.,TRBJ2-7,TRBV4-2,.,TGTGCCAGCAGCCAAGAAGACACGCCACCCGAGCAGTACTTC,CASSQEDTPPEQYF
few,TRBJ2-1,TRBV5-1,TRBD2,TGCGCCAGCAGCCGGGTTCAGACTAGCATGAATGAGCAGTTCTTC,CASSRVQTSMNEQFF
few,TRBJ2-5,TRBV12-3/TRBV12-4,.,TGTGCCAGCAGACCTGCAGCGTTAGGAGAGACCCAGTACTTC,CASRPAALGETQYF
.,TRBJ2-2,TRBV3-1,.,TGTGCCAGCAGCCAAATTGTACTATCGAACACCGGGGAGCTGTTTTTT,CASSQIVLSNTGELFF
.,TRBJ2-1,TRBV10-3,TRBD2,TGTGCCATCATGTCAGCGGGAGGGCCCAATGAGCAGTTCTTC,CAIMSAGGPNEQFF
.,TRBJ2-4,TRBV5-1,.,TGCGCCAGCAGCGATGTTCTGTCCGGGAGAGGAAGAAACATTCAGTACTTC,CASSDVLSGRGRNIQYF
.,TRBJ2-7,TRBV28,.,TGTGCCAGCAGTTTAGGGTACAGGGATAGGAGCTCCTACGAGCAGTACTTC,CASSLGYRDRSSYEQYF
few,TRBJ1-2,TRBV25-1,TRBD1,TGTGCCAGCAGTGTAACAGGGGCGACTGGGTATGGCTACACCTTC,CASSVTGATGYGYTF
few,TRBJ2-6,TRBV19,.,TGTGCCAGTAACGGCCGGGCTAGCTCTGGGGCCAACGTCCTGACTTTC,CASNGRASSGANVLTF
.,TRBJ2-7,TRBV20-1,TRBD2,TGCAGTGCTCGTCGGCTAGCGGGATCCTACGAGCAGTACTTC,CSARRLAGSYEQYF
.,TRBJ2-3,TRBV12-3/TRBV12-4,TRBD2,TGTGCCAGCAGTTTTTGGGCTAGCGGGGACCGCACAGATACGCAGTATTTT,CASSFWASGDRTDTQYF
.,TRBJ2-7,TRBV7-9,TRBD2,TGTGCCAGCAGCCCACCCAATGGGAGGGAGAGCTCCTACGAGCAGTACTTC,CASSPPNGRESSYEQYF
.,TRBJ1-4,TRBV7-6,.,TGTGCCAGCAGCCGCGGGATGGGTCGTGAAAAACTGTTTTTT,CASSRGMGREKLFF
.,TRBJ1-5,TRBV28,.,TGTGCCAGTCAAGGGACCTGGCAGCCCCAGCATTTT,CASQGTWQPQHF
.,TRBJ2-3,TRBV7-8,TRBD2,TGTGCCAGCAGCTTATATAGCGGGAGGTCTGCAGATACGCAGTATTTT,CASSLYSGRSADTQYF
.,TRBJ2-2,TRBV20-1,.,TGCAGTGCTAGCCCCGGGACTAACACCGGGGAGCTGTTTTTT,CSASPGTNTGELFF
.,TRBJ2-5,TRBV28,.,TGTGCCAGCAGTTCCGGGACATCACAAGAGACCCAGTACTTC,CASSSGTSQETQYF
.,TRBJ2-5,TRBV20-1,.,TGCAGTGCGGCGGTCGGGACCCAGTACTTC,CSAAVGTQYF
.,TRBJ2-1,TRBV28,.,TGTGCCAGCAGTTTATTCCTGATTGTTAGCTCCTACAATGAGCAGTTCTTC,CASSLFLIVSSYNEQFF
.,TRBJ2-4,TRBV7-6,TRBD2,TGTGCCAGCAGCTTAGATATTAGGGGAGGGATTCAGTACTTC,CASSLDIRGGIQYF
few,TRBJ2-3,TRBV4-1,.,TGCGCCAGCAGCCAAGTCGGGGCACTCCGGGACTCCACAGATACGCAGTATTTT,CASSQVGALRDSTDTQYF
few,TRBJ2-3,TRBV15,.,TGTGCCACCAGCAGAGGGGAGCGAAGCACAGATACGCAGTATTTT,CATSRGERSTDTQYF
.,TRBJ2-7,TRBV6-2/TRBV6-3,TRBD2,TGTGCCAGCAGTTACCGAAGGCGGGAGACGGACGAGCAGTACTTC,CASSYRRRETDEQYF
.,TRBJ2-1,TRBV5-1,.,TGCGCCAGCAGCTTGGCCCCGAGGGACGTACTTGTTAAGGCCTACAATGAGCAGTTCTTC,CASSLAPRDVLVKAYNEQFF
.,TRBJ2-1,TRBV24-1,TRBD2,TGTGCCACCAGTGATACCCTAGCGGGATTCAATGAGCAGTTCTTC,CATSDTLAGFNEQFF
once,TRBJ1-1,TRBV5-1,.,TGCGCCAGTCATCCCTCTATGAACACTGAAGCTTTCTTT,CASHPSMNTEAFF
few,TRBJ2-7,TRBV20-1,.,TGCAGTGCTAGAGGTGAAGTTGACGAGCAGTACTTC,CSARGEVDEQYF
.,TRBJ1-1,TRBV9,.,TGTGCCAGCAGCTCGGTTTTAGCGGATCCGAACACTGAAGCTTTCTTT,CASSSVLADPNTEAFF
.,TRBJ2-1,TRBV10-3,TRBD2,TGTGCCATCAGTGAGTCCTGGGGGAGCGGGACTCTTGGGAATGAGCAGTTCTTC,CAISESWGSGTLGNEQFF
.,TRBJ1-5,TRBV10-3,.,TGTGCCAGCGAAGCAGGGCGAAGCAATCAGCCCCAGCATTTT,CASEAGRSNQPQHF
few,TRBJ1-1,TRBV11-2,.,TGTGCCAGCAGCCCTAGACAGGCCGGCAGGACTTTCTTT,CASSPRQAGRTFF
few,TRBJ2-1,TRBV2,.,TGTGCCAGCAACGGTGAAGTATTTCTGGATGAGCAGTTCTTC,CASNGEVFLDEQFF
.,TRBJ2-1,TRBV27,.,TGTGCCAGCAGAATCGGGGGAGGTAACAATGAGCAGTTCTTC,CASRIGGGNNEQFF
.,TRBJ2-3,TRBV9,TRBD2,TGTGCCAGCAGCGTAGACGGGAGGATTGCTAGCACAGATACGCAGTATTTT,CASSVDGRIASTDTQYF
few,TRBJ2-5,TRBV25-1,.,TGTGCCAGCAGTGATCCCTCGGGGGCGGGAGAGACCCAGTACTTC,CASSDPSGAGETQYF
.,TRBJ2-3,TRBV20-1,.,TGCAGTGCTAGCTGGGGGCTAAAGGGAGTGGGAGATACGCAGTATTTT,CSASWGLKGVGDTQYF
.,TRBJ2-5,TRBV11-1,TRBD2,TGTGCCAGCAGCTCACGGCGGGGGACTAGCGGGACGTACCAAGAGACCCAGTACTTC,CASSSRRGTSGTYQETQYF
few,TRBJ2-1,TRBV5-1,.,TGCGCCAGCAGCTTGGACCAGTCCTACAATGAGCAGTTCTTC,CASSLDQSYNEQFF
few,TRBJ2-3,TRBV30,TRBD1,TGTGCCTGGAGTTCCCCTCGGACAGGGGTTAGCACAGATACGCAGTATTTT,CAWSSPRTGVSTDTQYF
.,TRBJ1-2,TRBV30,.,TGTGCCTGGAGTGTACTAAGGGGAGATGGCTACACCTTC,CAWSVLRGDGYTF
few,TRBJ2-7,TRBV5-1,TRBD1,TGCGCCAGCAGCTTAACCTCACTTGACGACAGGGGGCTCGAGCAGTACTTC,CASSLTSLDDRGLEQYF
.,TRBJ2-1,TRBV12-3/TRBV12-4,TRBD2,TGTGCCAGCAGTTTAGGTAGCGGGATTGGGAATGAGCAGTTCTTC,CASSLGSGIGNEQFF
.,TRBJ2-7,TRBV12-3/TRBV12-4,TRBD2,TGTGCCAGCAGCCTTAGCGGGAGGGTACCCTACGAGCAGTACTTC,CASSLSGRVPYEQYF
few,TRBJ1-3,TRBV7-2,TRBD1,TGTGCCAGCAGCTCTTTGGGACAGGGTGTACACACCATATATTTT,CASSSLGQGVHTIYF
.,TRBJ2-1,TRBV5-1,.,TGCGCCAGCAGCGGGGGTGTTGGCAATGAGCAGTTCTTC,CASSGGVGNEQFF
few,TRBJ2-6,TRBV18,.,TGTGCCAGCTCCCATTACACCGGGGCTGGGGCCAACGTCCTGACTTTC,CASSHYTGAGANVLTF
.,TRBJ2-6,TRBV12-3/TRBV12-4,.,TGTGCCAGCAGTTACGAGGGGTTCGGGATGAACTCTGGGGCCAACGTCCTGACTTTC,CASSYEGFGMNSGANVLTF
.,TRBJ2-7,TRBV9,.,TGTGCCAGCAGCGTCGAGGCCGATGGCGAGCAGTACTTC,CASSVEADGEQYF
few,TRBJ2-7,TRBV7-6,TRBD2,TGTGCCAGCAGCTTAGGACTAGCGGGAAGGGGGTACGAGCAGTACTTC,CASSLGLAGRGYEQYF